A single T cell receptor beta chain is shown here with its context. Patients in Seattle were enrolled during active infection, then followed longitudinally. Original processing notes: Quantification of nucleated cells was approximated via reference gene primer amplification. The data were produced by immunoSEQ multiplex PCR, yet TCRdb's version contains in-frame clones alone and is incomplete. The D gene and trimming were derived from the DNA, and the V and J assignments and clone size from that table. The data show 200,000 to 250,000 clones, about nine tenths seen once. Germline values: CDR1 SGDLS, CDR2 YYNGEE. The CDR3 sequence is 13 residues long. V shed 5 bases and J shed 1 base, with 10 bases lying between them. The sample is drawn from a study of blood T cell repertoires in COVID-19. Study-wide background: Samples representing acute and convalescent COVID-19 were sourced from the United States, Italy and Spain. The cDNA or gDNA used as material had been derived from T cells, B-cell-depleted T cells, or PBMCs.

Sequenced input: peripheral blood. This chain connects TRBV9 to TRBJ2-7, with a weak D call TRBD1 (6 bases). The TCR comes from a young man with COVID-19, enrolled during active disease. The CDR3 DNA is TGTGCCAGCAGGGCTACAGGGTCCTACGAGCAGTACTTC. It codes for CASRATGSYEQYF.